The next 28 T cell receptor beta chains were all read from a single sample in a study of T-cell memory formation after mild COVID-19. A single record per CDR3 protein comes from TCRdb applying MiXCR to the 5' RACE reads. Counted here are under 200,000 distinct CDR3 sequences, roughly 31% occurring once; the ten biggest clones make up approximately 12%. Sequenced sample: PBMCs or a T cell subset sorted from them (not recorded which). The receptors shown here come from an adult woman who had mild COVID-19 (a few samples of this study predate the infection). Cell type and time point are not known.

The sample holds a few counts of this clonotype. The CDR3 DNA is TGTGCCAGCAGTGTTTGGGGAGTCGGTCAGCCCCAGCATTTT. It codes for CASSVWGVGQPQHF. The genes are TRBV2 and TRBJ1-5; D is unclear. Germline V gene data show CDR1 as SNHLY and CDR2 as FYNNEI. The V end lost 4 bases, the J end lost 6 bases, and 13 bases lay between the germline ends. The length of the CDR3 is 14 residues. The full variable domain, in which reference TRBV2 and TRBJ1-5 provide the parts outside the CDR3, is EPEVTQTPSHQVTQMGQEVILRCVPISNHLYFYWYRQILGQKVEFLVSFYNNEISEKSEIFDDQFSVERPDGSNFTLKIRSTKLEDSAMYFCASSVWGVGQPQHFGDGTRLSIL.

The chain couples TRBV4-3 to TRBJ2-4; D call uncertain. The germline V gene has CDR1 LGHNA and CDR2 YSLEER. The V end was cut by 0 bases, the J end by 2 bases, with 2 bases between. This CDR3 has 13 amino acids. The CDR3 coding sequence is TGCGCCAGCAGCCAAGAAACCAAAAACATTCAGTACTTC. Its translation: CASSQETKNIQYF.

This clonotype has a handful of counts. This sequence joins TRBV4-2 and TRBJ2-1; 14 positions agree with TRBD2. The V and J ends lost 4 bases and 5 bases, in that order; junction bases with no gene match: 10. This CDR3 is built from 18 residues. The germline gives CDR1 LGHNA, CDR2 YNFKEQ. The CDR3 bases are TGTGCCAGCAGCCGCGGACTAGCGGGGGGACTGGGGGACAATGAGCAGTTCTTC. This sequence encodes CASSRGLAGGLGDNEQFF.

This clonotype has just a few counts. The chain couples TRBV24-1 to TRBJ2-5, with TRBD1 matching over 7 bases. The J segment lost 1 base and the V segment lost 7 bases, leaving 5 bases of the junction unmatched. Germline V gene sequence: CDR1 KGHDR, CDR2 SFDVKD. The CDR3 length is 14 residues. This CDR3 is CATSPRTGQETQYF. The CDR3 coding sequence is TGTGCCACCAGCCCCCGGACAGGCCAAGAGACCCAGTACTTC.

V is TRBV11-2 and J is TRBJ2-7; TRBD1 matches 7 bases. This CDR3 has 14 residues. Germline V gene lookup returns CDR1 SGHAT and CDR2 FQNNGV. V trimming: 4 bases; J trimming: 0 bases; junction bases outside the gene matches: 3. The CDR3 DNA sequence: TGTGCCAGCAGCTCGACAGGGAACTCCTACGAGCAGTACTTC. This encodes CASSSTGNSYEQYF.

V gene TRBV4-1 combines with J gene TRBJ2-5; 14 bases agree with TRBD2. The CDR3 is 17 amino acids. V was pared by 4 bases and J by 0 bases, with 4 bases of the junction left unmatched. CDR1 and CDR2 from the germline V gene are MGHRA and YSYEKL. CDR3 protein: CASSPGLAGDYQETQYF. For the CDR3, the DNA is TGCGCCAGCAGCCCGGGACTAGCGGGAGACTACCAAGAGACCCAGTACTTC.

This rearrangement joins TRBV27 to TRBJ2-7; no firm D call. Germline V gives CDR1 MNHEY, CDR2 SMNVEV (reference sequence). The length of the CDR3 is 15 residues. V shed 5 bases and J shed 3 bases, with 17 bases lying between them. The CDR3 nucleotides read TGTGCCAGCAGTACCCCTCGGGCTGCTATCTACGAGCAGTACTTC. Its translation is CASSTPRAAIYEQYF.

This sequence joins TRBV5-6 and TRBJ2-1; 7 nucleotides match TRBD1. J gave up 3 bases and V 2 bases, and 8 bases lay outside the gene matches. The germline V gene has CDR1 SGHDT and CDR2 YYEEEE. The CDR3 runs to 16 residues. CDR3 residues: CASSLITGTVYNEQFF. DNA for the CDR3: TGTGCCAGCAGCTTAATAACGGGGACAGTCTACAATGAGCAGTTCTTC.

This chain joins TRBV5-1 and TRBJ1-2; 10 bases fit TRBD1. Germline V lookup: CDR1 SGHRS, CDR2 YFSETQ. The CDR3 runs 15 residues. V lost 2 bases to trimming and J lost 2 bases; unmatched junction nucleotides: 3. The CDR3 spells CASSLRQGANYGYTF. In DNA form, the CDR3 reads TGCGCCAGCAGCTTAAGACAGGGGGCGAACTATGGCTACACCTTC.

The J gene is TRBJ2-7, the V gene TRBV11-2; D gene ambiguous. CDR3 length: 12 residues. Germline values: CDR1 SGHAT, CDR2 FQNNGV. V lost 5 bases and J 3 bases, leaving 8 bases between the germline ends. CDR3 amino acids: CASSQLNYEQYF. The CDR3 DNA reads as TGTGCCAGCAGCCAACTGAACTACGAGCAGTACTTC. Variable domain in full (rest from reference TRBV11-2 and TRBJ2-7): EAGVAQSPRYKIIEKRQSVAFWCNPISGHATLYWYQQILGQGPKLLIQFQNNGVVDDSQLPKDRFSAERLKGVDSTLKIQPAKLEDSAVYLCASSQLNYEQYFGPGTRLTVT.

Only a few counts were recorded for this clonotype. The chain uses TRBV7-2 and TRBJ2-2; tentative D call: TRBD2 (5 bases). Germline lookup yields CDR1 SGHTA and CDR2 FQGNSA. With 2 bases removed from V and 6 bases from J, the gap between germline ends came to 13 bases. The CDR3 spans 15 residues. Written as DNA, the CDR3 is TGTGCCAGCAGCTTAAGAAGAGGAGGTGCCGGGGAGCTGTTTTTT. Protein: CASSLRRGGAGELFF.

This chain joins TRBV2 and TRBJ2-7, with 14 bases aligning to TRBD2. This CDR3 contains 15 residues. Trimming took 8 bases from V and 4 from J; bases not matched to a gene: 7. Germline loops: CDR1 SNHLY, CDR2 FYNNEI. CDR3 nucleotide sequence: TGTGCCAGCTCACGGGGGACTAGCGGGAGTTACGAGCAGTACTTC. As protein: CASSRGTSGSYEQYF.

The chain uses TRBV7-8 and TRBJ2-2; D unclear. This CDR3 has 15 amino acids. The V gene's germline CDR1 is SGHVS and CDR2 FQNEAQ. Trimming removed 1 base from V and 4 bases from J, with 10 bases in between. This CDR3 is CASSLVGRFTGELFF. CDR3 nucleotide sequence: TGTGCCAGCAGCTTAGTTGGCCGATTCACCGGGGAGCTGTTTTTT.

This clonotype has just a few counts. The gene calls are TRBV24-1 and TRBJ2-1; 7 nucleotides align to TRBD1. The CDR3 spans 15 residues. V was pared by 5 bases and J by 9 bases, with 12 bases of the junction left unmatched. The germline CDR1 and CDR2 sequences are KGHDR and SFDVKD. CDR3 in DNA: TGTGCCACCAGTGCCACGACAGGGAGTACGGGTGAGCAGTTCTTC. Its translation: CATSATTGSTGEQFF.

The chain has TRBV5-1 and TRBJ2-7; 16 bases map to TRBD2. V dropped 4 bases and J dropped 5; count of bases not matched to a gene: 3. Germline V lookup: CDR1 SGHRS, CDR2 YFSETQ. The CDR3 spans 15 residues. The CDR3 loop reads CASSTGTSGGDEQYF. CDR3 sequence (DNA): TGCGCCAGCAGCACCGGGACTAGCGGGGGGGACGAGCAGTACTTC.

CDR3 in amino acids: CASSLIGTTGELFF. The CDR3 DNA sequence: TGTGCCAGCAGTTTGATCGGCACCACCGGGGAGCTGTTTTTT. The V gene is TRBV27, the J gene TRBJ2-2; D not resolved. The germline CDR1 and CDR2 sequences are MNHEY and SMNVEV (reference sequence). The CDR3 totals 14 residues. V lost 3 bases and J 4 bases, leaving 9 bases between the germline ends.

The gene calls are TRBV11-3 and TRBJ1-1; maybe TRBD1 (6 bases). CDR3 length equals 17 residues. Germline V lookup: CDR1 SGHNT, CDR2 YENEEA. Trimming stripped 0 bases from V and 1 base from J, with 15 bases between. CDR3 nucleotides: TGTGCCAGCAGCTTAGAGGCCTGGGGGCATCCGAACACTGAAGCTTTCTTT. Amino acid sequence: CASSLEAWGHPNTEAFF.

This clonotype showed up just a few times. The chain employs TRBV10-3 and TRBJ2-4; D possibly matches TRBD1 or TRBD2 (5 bases each). From germline, CDR1 is ENHRY and CDR2 SYGVKD. V lost 7 bases to trimming and J lost 0 bases, with 16 bases between them. This CDR3 contains 16 residues. The CDR3 DNA follows: TGTGCCATCATGTGGGGACGCGGGCTAGCCAAAAACATTCAGTACTTC. Translating gives CAIMWGRGLAKNIQYF.

This clonotype was seen only a few times. The rearrangement joins TRBV6-6 to TRBJ2-1; 9 bases match TRBD1. The CDR3 has 17 amino acids. Germline CDR1 reads MNHNY; CDR2 reads SVGAGI (reference sequence). V shed 5 bases and J 5 bases; nucleotides not matched to a gene: 13. CDR3 coding DNA: TGTGCCAGCAGTCCTCACAGACAGGGGGTGAGGGACAATGAGCAGTTCTTC. Protein: CASSPHRQGVRDNEQFF.

There are a few counts of this clonotype. The V call is TRBV4-2, the J call TRBJ2-3; 8 bases line up with TRBD2. The CDR3 totals 16 residues. CDR1 LGHNA and CDR2 YNFKEQ come from the germline V gene. Losses at the gene ends were 0 bases for V and 3 bases for J; bases not matched to a gene: 5. The CDR3: CASSQDVSSGTDTQYF. The CDR3 nucleotides are TGTGCCAGCAGCCAAGATGTCTCTAGCGGGACAGATACGCAGTATTTT.

This clonotype turned up a few times. The chain couples TRBV6-6 to TRBJ2-7; D is uncertain. CDR3 length equals 13 residues. The germline V gene encodes CDR1 MNHNY and CDR2 SVGAGI (reference sequence). V dropped 0 bases and J dropped 2 bases, with 5 bases sitting between them. The CDR3, as DNA: TGTGCCAGCAGTTACTCGCTAACCTACGAGCAGTACTTC. Protein: CASSYSLTYEQYF.

This clonotype was detected only a few times. The chain links TRBV10-3 to TRBJ2-7, with unresolved D. Between the trimmed V and J ends, which lost 3 bases and 0 bases, there was a span of 12 bases. This CDR3 has 15 residues. Germline lookup yields CDR1 ENHRY and CDR2 SYGVKD. The DNA of the CDR3 is TGTGCCATCAGTGAAGGCACTATGTCCTCCTACGAGCAGTACTTC. Translating gives CAISEGTMSSYEQYF.

This clonotype showed up just once. J is TRBJ2-1 and V is TRBV25-1; the D gene could be TRBD1 or TRBD2 (6 bases each). Germline V lookup: CDR1 MGHDK, CDR2 SYGVNS. The CDR3 covers 12 residues. V was clipped by 6 bases and J by 9 bases, with 12 bases between them. In DNA, the CDR3 is TGTGCCAGCAGAGGGGGAGGCGGTGAGCAGTTCTTC. Protein product: CASRGGGGEQFF. The full variable domain, completed using reference TRBV25-1 and TRBJ2-1, is EADIYQTPRYLVIGTGKKITLECSQTMGHDKMYWYQQDPGMELHLIHYSYGVNSTEKGDLSSESTVSRIRTEHFPLTLESARPSHTSQYLCASRGGGGEQFFGPGTRLTVL.

The chain uses TRBV10-3 and TRBJ1-2; possible D gene TRBD1, 5 bases. The V end lost 2 bases, the J end lost 3 bases, and 10 bases lay between the germline ends. Germline V lookup: CDR1 ENHRY, CDR2 SYGVKD. This CDR3 contains 14 residues. The CDR3 sequence is CAISEIEGDYGYTF. CDR3 DNA: TGTGCCATCAGTGAGATTGAAGGGGACTATGGCTACACCTTC.

The DNA of the CDR3 is TGTGCCACCAGCGATCATGGGGGTGACTACACCTTC. Its protein product is CATSDHGGDYTF. The chain uses TRBV24-1 and TRBJ1-2; D is possibly TRBD1 (5 bases). The CDR3 totals 12 residues. V shed 7 bases and J shed 10 bases, with 15 bases lying between them. The V gene's germline CDR1 is KGHDR and CDR2 SFDVKD.

This clonotype was seen more than once but under ten times. V is TRBV5-6 and J is TRBJ2-7; unclear D gene. The V end was cut by 4 bases, the J end by 3 bases, with 14 bases between. Germline V gene data show CDR1 as SGHDT and CDR2 as YYEEEE. This CDR3 is 14 amino acids long. The CDR3: CASSPRPDLYEQYF. CDR3 sequence (DNA): TGTGCCAGCAGCCCGCGACCAGACCTCTACGAGCAGTACTTC.

This clonotype has only a few counts. The rearrangement uses TRBV29-1 and TRBJ2-7; 11 positions agree with TRBD2. The junction had 5 bases not matched to a gene; V was cut back by 4 bases and J by 6 bases. CDR1 is SQVTM, CDR2 ANQGSEA, per germline. The CDR3 contains 13 residues. CDR3 in amino acids: CSVVRLAGGEQYF. In nucleotides, the CDR3 is TGCAGCGTTGTGCGTCTAGCGGGAGGCGAGCAGTACTTC.

This chain connects TRBV7-8 to TRBJ2-1, with D possibly matching TRBD2 (6 bases). Trimming took 4 bases from V and 6 from J, leaving 16 bases between them. The CDR3 is made up of 15 amino acids. Germline CDR1 SGHVS, CDR2 FQNEAQ. The CDR3 spells CASSSRRDAPNEQFF. The DNA for the CDR3 is TGTGCCAGCAGCTCCAGGCGGGACGCCCCCAATGAGCAGTTCTTC.